The 2 T cell receptor beta chains below come from one sample, sequenced in a study of CXCR3-negative and CXCR3-positive naive CD8 T cells. 5' RACE with UMI labels generated the TRB cDNA libraries. Each CDR3 protein gets one entry in TCRdb, which reprocessed the 5' RACE reads and gives no DNA. Its table lists under 50,000 distinct CDR3 sequences. The material sequenced was naive CXCR3- CD8+ T cells from blood. Subset defined: CD45RO-CCR7+CD27+CD95- naive CD8+ T cells lacking CXCR3 (TNR3-). The receptors here all came from a human donor in good health. Some clones in this sample may be carry-over from other donors' samples.

The V call is TRBV7-9, the J call TRBJ1-1. The CDR3 covers 12 residues. Per the germline V gene, CDR1 is SEHNR and CDR2 is FQNEAQ (reference sequence). The CDR3 reads CASSLGGAEAFF.

The CDR3 loop reads CATSPPYYGYTF. The chain joins TRBV15 to TRBJ1-2; TCRdb returns TRBD1, unconfirmable since there is no DNA. This CDR3 is built from 12 residues. Germline CDR1 and CDR2: LNHNV and YYDKDF (reference sequence).